This T cell receptor (beta chain) came from a study of post-analysis software for immune sequencing data. Study conclusions and caveats: When patients were compared with controls, a handful of TRBV segments were more frequent, TRBV5-6, TRBV5-1 and TRBV20-1 among them.

A remark on this clonotype: Its antigen is unidentified.

Unique molecular identifiers were carried by the TCR beta cDNA libraries. Researchers reported approximately 500,000 cDNA molecules coming from approximately 1 to 10 million T cells. TCRdb re-derived calls from the PCR reads in MiXCR, one entry per CDR3 protein. The sample contains hundreds of thousands of distinct CDR3 sequences, about a third of which appear only once. The V gene lost 7 bases and the J gene lost 1 base, with 16 bases spanning the gap. Germline V gives CDR1 SEHNR, CDR2 FQNEAQ (reference sequence). The CDR3 loop spans 15 amino acids. The sample consisted of blood. The V and J genes are TRBV7-9 and TRBJ1-1, with D perhaps TRBD1 (5 bases). The TCR was taken from a girl between 10 and 17 years old with multiple sclerosis. The CDR3: CASTRADRSNTEAFF. The CDR3, as DNA: TGTGCCAGCACCCGCGCAGACAGATCGAACACTGAAGCTTTCTTT.